Listed below are T cell receptor beta chains from one sample, sequenced in a study of cytomegalovirus exposure and HLA in healthy donors. Data came from immunoSEQ multiplex PCR; TCRdb stores just in-frame clones and leaves some out. This sample contains 130,000 or so clones. What was sequenced was PBMCs. These receptors came from a woman between 18 and 29 years old in good health and CMV-seronegative. CDR3s include the opening cysteine and the closing phenylalanine or tryptophan. The D gene is left open where the match is weak.

CDR3 length	J gene	D gene	V gene	CDR3 DNA	CDR3 protein
14	TRBJ2-3	TRBD1	TRBV5-1	TGCGCCAGCAGCTCCAAACAGGGGACGGATACGCAGTATTTT	CASSSKQGTDTQYF
15	TRBJ2-2	.	TRBV7-3	TGTGCCAGCAGCTTACAGGGGCCGAACACCGGGGAGCTGTTTTTT	CASSLQGPNTGELFF
21	TRBJ2-1	.	TRBV4-3	TGCGCCAGCAGCCAAGGTCAATGGGGAGACCTAATGTCCGGGACTGGAAATGAGCAGTTCTTC	CASSQGQWGDLMSGTGNEQFF
13	TRBJ2-7	TRBD1	TRBV6-1	TGTGCCAGCAACCCGGGACAGGGCAACGAGCAGTACTTC	CASNPGQGNEQYF
16	TRBJ2-1	TRBD2	TRBV7-6	TGTGCCAGCAGCTTAGCGGCTAGCGGAGGAAACAATGAGCAGTTCTTC	CASSLAASGGNNEQFF
17	TRBJ1-1	TRBD1	TRBV10-3	TGTGCCATCAGTGAGTCGGGGGGGACAGGGGGGAACACTGAAGCTTTCTTT	CAISESGGTGGNTEAFF
13	TRBJ2-7	.	TRBV27	TGTGCCAGCAGTTTAGGGCTAGCTTTCGAGCAGTACTTC	CASSLGLAFEQYF
15	TRBJ2-7	TRBD1	TRBV5-5	TGTGCCAGCAGCTTGGGGGGACAGGGGAGAAGCGAGCAGTACTTC	CASSLGGQGRSEQYF
14	TRBJ1-5	.	TRBV11-2	TGTGCCAGCAGCCAGTGGGTGACTAATCAGCCCCAGCATTTT	CASSQWVTNQPQHF
14	TRBJ2-3	.	TRBV29-1	TGCAGCGTGGCGGGGCGGGCGAGCACAGATACGCAGTATTTT	CSVAGRASTDTQYF
14	TRBJ2-7	TRBD2	TRBV6-5	TGTGCCAGCACCACCACTAGCGGGAGGGCCCGGCAGTACTTC	CASTTTSGRARQYF
14	TRBJ2-7	TRBD1	TRBV6-5	TGTGCCAGCAGTTACGGGACAGGGAAGAACGAGCAGTACTTC	CASSYGTGKNEQYF
13	TRBJ2-7	.	TRBV6-1	TGTGCCAGCAGTACGGGGGAGGACTACGAGCAGTACTTC	CASSTGEDYEQYF
15	TRBJ2-1	TRBD2	TRBV6-1	TGTGCCAGCAGTGAATGGGGCGGGAGGGCCAATGAGCAGTTCTTC	CASSEWGGRANEQFF
15	TRBJ2-7	.	TRBV4-2	TGTGCCAGCAGCCACCCAGAAGGCCCCATGGGCGAGCAGTACTTC	CASSHPEGPMGEQYF
14	TRBJ1-4	TRBD1	TRBV11-1	TGTGCCAGCAGTCGGGACAGGAACTCTGGGAAACTGTTTTTT	CASSRDRNSGKLFF
13	TRBJ2-3	.	TRBV5-1	TGCGCCAGCAGCTTAATGTACGCGGATACGCAGTATTTT	CASSLMYADTQYF
17	TRBJ2-1	.	TRBV7-2	TGTGCCAGCAGCTTAAAGTCGTCGCGAATAGATTTTCATGAGCAGTTCTTC	CASSLKSSRIDFHEQFF
16	TRBJ2-7	TRBD2	TRBV9	TGTGCCAGCAGCCTCCAGACCACTAGCGGAGTCTACGAGCAGTACTTC	CASSLQTTSGVYEQYF
16	TRBJ1-2	.	TRBV14	TGTGCCAGCAGCCATCATGAGGGCGGGCAGAACTATGGCTACACCTTC	CASSHHEGGQNYGYTF
11	TRBJ1-2	.	TRBV29-1	TGCAGCGTTGAAAAGGAGCTCGTGTACACCTTC	CSVEKELVYTF
15	TRBJ2-1	TRBD2	TRBV5-1	TGCGCCAGCAGCTCCCTAGCGGGTGGCTACAATGAGCAGTTCTTC	CASSSLAGGYNEQFF
14	TRBJ1-1	TRBD1	TRBV7-8	TGTGCCAGCAGTCTGATACAGGGGTCGGTTGAAGCTTTCTTT	CASSLIQGSVEAFF
15	TRBJ2-2	.	TRBV18	TGTGCCAGCTCACCACGAGGGAGCGACACCGGGGAGCTGTTTTTT	CASSPRGSDTGELFF
17	TRBJ2-1	TRBD2	TRBV9	TGTGCCAGCAGCCCCGCCCTGAGCGGGATAGGGTACAATGAGCAGTTCTTC	CASSPALSGIGYNEQFF
15	TRBJ2-1	TRBD2	TRBV7-3	TGTGCCAGCAGCTTCGGTCGTGGAGCGGGATATGAGCAGTTCTTC	CASSFGRGAGYEQFF
16	TRBJ2-7	TRBD2	TRBV2	TGTGCCAGCACCACGGGACTAGCGGGATTATTCTACGAGCAGTACTTC	CASTTGLAGLFYEQYF
16	TRBJ1-1	.	TRBV5-5	TGTGCCAGCAGTTTGCGTCCTGACACCTCGAACACTGAAGCTTTCTTT	CASSLRPDTSNTEAFF